Presented here are 21 T cell receptor beta chains from one specimen sequenced in a study of blood T cell repertoires in COVID-19. The repertoire was sequenced with immunoSEQ multiplex PCR; TCRdb's copy has only in-frame clones and lacks some. The sample shows 200,000 to 300,000 clones, roughly 86% of them seen only once. The sample was peripheral blood. Receptor source: a woman between 55 and 75 years old who had recovered from COVID-19.

The chain carries TRBV20-1 and TRBJ2-7; TRBD1 aligns across 7 bases. Trimming took 8 bases from V and 7 from J; bases not matched to a gene: 8. Germline V gene sequence: CDR1 DFQATT, CDR2 SNEGSKA (reference sequence). The CDR3 is 11 amino acids. The CDR3 reads CSPRQGVEQYF. Here the CDR3 DNA reads TGCAGTCCCCGACAGGGCGTAGAGCAGTACTTC.

The chain links TRBV2 to TRBJ2-7, with D hard to call. With 2 bases removed from V and 1 base from J, the gap between germline ends came to 9 bases. CDR1 is SNHLY and CDR2 is FYNNEI in the germline V gene. This CDR3 comprises 14 residues. CDR3 sequence (DNA): TGTGCCAGCAGTGAAAGTTACGGTTCCTACGAGCAGTACTTC. Amino acid sequence: CASSESYGSYEQYF.

The rearrangement joins TRBV7-8 to TRBJ2-7, with D possibly being TRBD1 (6 bases). CDR1 and CDR2 (germline): SGHVS, FQNEAQ. The CDR3 is made up of 17 amino acids. Trimming stripped 3 bases from V and 3 bases from J, with 21 bases between. CDR3 sequence (DNA): TGTGCCAGCAGCTTTTTACGATTCAGGGGAAAAGACTACGAGCAGTACTTC. Its translation is CASSFLRFRGKDYEQYF. Looking up the rest from reference TRBV7-8 and TRBJ2-7 gives the full variable domain: GAGVSQSPRYKVAKRGQDVALRCDPISGHVSLFWYQQALGQGPEFLTYFQNEAQLDKSGLPSDRFFAERPEGSVSTLKIQRTQQEDSAVYLCASSFLRFRGKDYEQYFGPGTRLTVT.

The chain links TRBV18 to TRBJ1-1; 7 nucleotides match TRBD1. CDR1 KGHSH and CDR2 LQKENI come from the germline V gene. This CDR3 spans 14 amino acids. Germline trimming cut 8 bases from V and 2 bases from J; bases unmatched to any gene: 8. CDR3 DNA: TGTGCCAGCATCCGACAGGGAGGTAACACTGAAGCTTTCTTT. The encoded protein is CASIRQGGNTEAFF.

The rearrangement links TRBV19 to TRBJ2-5, with D maybe TRBD1 (5 bases). This CDR3 has 14 residues. From germline, CDR1 is LNHDA and CDR2 SQIVND (reference sequence). The germline V and J ends were trimmed by 5 bases and 2 bases, with 12 bases remaining between them. The CDR3 reads CASSSDSSQETQYF. CDR3 in DNA: TGTGCCAGTAGTTCCGACAGTAGTCAAGAGACCCAGTACTTC.

The CDR3 loop reads CASSQVRGAKTQYF. The CDR3 DNA reads TGCGCCAGCAGCCAAGTCCGGGGGGCGAAGACCCAGTACTTC. The gene calls are TRBV4-1 and TRBJ2-5, with D maybe TRBD2 (7 bases). CDR1 is MGHRA and CDR2 is YSYEKL in the germline V gene. V shed 1 base and J shed 6 bases, with 12 bases lying between them. The CDR3 length is 14 residues.

Concerning this clone itself: The junction shows a germline mismatch at one end, possibly a read error. This chain uses TRBV28 with TRBJ2-7, with D unresolved. The CDR3 runs 17 residues. CDR1 is MDHEN, CDR2 SYDVKM, per germline. This CDR3 reads CASSLALLSESSSEQYF. The CDR3, as DNA: TGTGCCAGCAGTTTAGCCCTTTTGAGCGAGAGTTCCTCCGAGCAGTACTTC.

The chain links TRBV5-4 to TRBJ2-5; perhaps TRBD2 as D (6 bases). The ends were cut back, 3 bases at V and 4 bases at J, with 19 bases in the middle. The CDR3 has 16 residues. The germline V gene encodes CDR1 SGHNT and CDR2 YYREEE (reference sequence). CDR3 sequence: CASSSHGTPIGETQYF. CDR3 coding DNA: TGTGCCAGCAGCTCCCACGGGACTCCGATTGGAGAGACCCAGTACTTC.

The V call is TRBV10-3, the J call TRBJ1-1; 12 bases are a match to TRBD1. V shed 6 bases, J shed 1 base, and the junction held 12 bases outside the gene matches. CDR3 size: 18 residues. Per germline, CDR1 ENHRY and CDR2 SYGVKD. The CDR3 here is CAISGDPGQGAWNTEAFF. The CDR3 DNA sequence: TGTGCCATCAGCGGGGATCCGGGACAGGGGGCGTGGAACACTGAAGCTTTCTTT.

The chain links TRBV11-3 to TRBJ2-7; possibly TRBD1 for D (5 bases). The germline V gene has CDR1 SGHNT and CDR2 YENEEA. V was clipped by 6 bases and J by 5 bases, with 23 bases between them. The CDR3 consists of 16 residues. The chain's CDR3 is CASSTGALRDFDEQYF. The DNA for the CDR3 is TGTGCCAGCAGTACCGGCGCCCTCAGGGATTTCGACGAGCAGTACTTC.

In this sample, this clone turned up a few times. This chain uses TRBV5-1 with TRBJ1-1; tentative D call: TRBD1 (5 bases). Looked up from germline, CDR1 is SGHRS and CDR2 is YFSETQ. V shed 4 bases and J shed 4 bases, with 11 bases lying between them. The CDR3 is 13 amino acids. The DNA for the CDR3 is TGCGCCAGCAGCCCCAGGGATCCCACTGAAGCTTTCTTT. Encoded protein: CASSPRDPTEAFF.

J is TRBJ2-7 and V is TRBV5-6; D is perhaps TRBD2 (6 bases). Trimming took 4 bases from V and 2 from J, leaving 7 bases between them. The CDR3 is 12 residues long. Germline CDR1 is SGHDT and CDR2 is YYEEEE. The CDR3 here is CASSPGAYEQYF. The CDR3 DNA sequence: TGTGCCAGCAGCCCGGGGGCCTACGAGCAGTACTTC.

The J gene is TRBJ1-2, the V gene TRBV29-1; 8 bases are shared with TRBD1. After removal of 7 bases from V and 3 bases from J, the junction contained 7 bases not matched to a gene. Per germline, CDR1 SQVTM and CDR2 ANQGSEA. The CDR3 is 13 amino acids. The CDR3 DNA sequence: TGCAGCGGGGGGGACAGGCACGACTATGGCTACACCTTC. This sequence encodes CSGGDRHDYGYTF.

The chain is built from TRBV11-2 and TRBJ2-3, with TRBD2 matching over 10 bases. The ends lost 5 bases at V and 8 bases at J; junction bases unmatched: 10. Germline V gives CDR1 SGHAT, CDR2 FQNNGV. The CDR3 has 15 amino acids. CDR3 sequence (DNA): TGTGCCAGCAGCCCTAGCGGGGGCCGATGGGGTACGCAGTATTTT. It specifies CASSPSGGRWGTQYF.

The rearrangement joins TRBV4-2 to TRBJ2-1; 9 positions match TRBD2. Germline V lookup: CDR1 LGHNA, CDR2 YNFKEQ. The V and J ends lost 1 base and 10 bases, in that order; junction bases with no gene match: 8. This CDR3 is 15 amino acids long. The DNA for the CDR3 is TGTGCCAGCAGCCAAGGCGGGGGGGCTGCTCCCGAGCAGTTCTTC. Translation gives CASSQGGGAAPEQFF.

Worth noting for this clone: The junction departs from the called germline gene at one end, perhaps through a read error. V and J are TRBV7-2 and TRBJ2-7; 7 bases align to TRBD2. The CDR3 has 14 amino acids. Per the germline V gene, CDR1 is SGHTA and CDR2 is FQGNSA. In nucleotides, the CDR3 is TGTGCCAGCAGCGGACGCGGGGGTACCTATGAGCAGTACTTC. It encodes CASSGRGGTYEQYF.

On this clone itself: Being one base from a much bigger clone, this may be a read error. The chain is built from TRBV27 and TRBJ2-3; the D gene is possibly TRBD2 (5 bases). Germline V gene data show CDR1 as MNHEY and CDR2 as SMNVEV (reference sequence). This CDR3 contains 14 residues. V gave up 4 bases and J gave up 1 base, with 9 bases separating them. The CDR3 DNA follows: TGTGCCAGCAGTTCCCGGGGAGGCACAGATACGCAGTATTTT. Protein product: CASSSRGGTDTQYF.

CDR3 region: CASRRQVDQPQHF. DNA for the CDR3: TGTGCCAGCAGAAGACAGGTGGATCAGCCCCAGCATTTT. V gene TRBV11-2 combines with J gene TRBJ1-5; tentative D call: TRBD1 (6 bases). The CDR3 consists of 13 residues. Germline CDR1 is SGHAT and CDR2 is FQNNGV. Trimming removed 6 bases from V and 5 bases from J, with 11 bases in between.

The rearrangement uses TRBV6-5 and TRBJ2-1; 7 bases match TRBD1. This CDR3 is 15 amino acids long. V was clipped by 0 bases and J by 6 bases; unmatched bases: 5. Germline loops: CDR1 MNHEY, CDR2 SVGAGI. The CDR3 region is CASSYSLTGINEQFF. The CDR3 coding sequence is TGTGCCAGCAGTTACTCCTTGACAGGGATCAATGAGCAGTTCTTC.

The chain couples TRBV5-1 to TRBJ2-5; 9 bases align to TRBD1. CDR1 is SGHRS, CDR2 YFSETQ, per germline. The CDR3 runs to 15 residues. The V and J ends lost 0 bases and 5 bases, in that order; junction bases with no gene match: 5. CDR3 coding DNA: TGCGCCAGCAGCTTGGAGGTGGGGACAGGGGAGACCCAGTACTTC. Amino acids: CASSLEVGTGETQYF.

This clone has just one count. The rearrangement uses TRBV5-8 and TRBJ2-5; D is unresolved. The V end was cut by 5 bases, the J end by 2 bases, with 13 bases between. The CDR3 loop spans 14 amino acids. Germline V gene sequence: CDR1 SGHTS, CDR2 YDEGEE. CDR3 amino acids: CASSPFPRQETQYF. The CDR3 nucleotides are TGTGCCAGCAGTCCCTTCCCCAGGCAAGAGACCCAGTACTTC.